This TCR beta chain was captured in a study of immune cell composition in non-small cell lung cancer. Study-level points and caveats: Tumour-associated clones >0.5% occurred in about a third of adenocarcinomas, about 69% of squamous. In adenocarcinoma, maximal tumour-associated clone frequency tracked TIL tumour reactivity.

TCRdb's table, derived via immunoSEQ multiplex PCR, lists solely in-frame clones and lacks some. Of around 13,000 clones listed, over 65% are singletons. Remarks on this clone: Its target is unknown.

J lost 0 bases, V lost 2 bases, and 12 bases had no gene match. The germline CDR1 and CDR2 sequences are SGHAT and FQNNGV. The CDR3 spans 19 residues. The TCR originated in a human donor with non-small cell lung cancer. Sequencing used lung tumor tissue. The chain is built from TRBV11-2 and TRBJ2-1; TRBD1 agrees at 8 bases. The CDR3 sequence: CASSLKPQGAASSYNEQFF. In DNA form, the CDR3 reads TGTGCCAGCAGCTTAAAACCGCAGGGGGCGGCGAGCTCCTACAATGAGCAGTTCTTC.